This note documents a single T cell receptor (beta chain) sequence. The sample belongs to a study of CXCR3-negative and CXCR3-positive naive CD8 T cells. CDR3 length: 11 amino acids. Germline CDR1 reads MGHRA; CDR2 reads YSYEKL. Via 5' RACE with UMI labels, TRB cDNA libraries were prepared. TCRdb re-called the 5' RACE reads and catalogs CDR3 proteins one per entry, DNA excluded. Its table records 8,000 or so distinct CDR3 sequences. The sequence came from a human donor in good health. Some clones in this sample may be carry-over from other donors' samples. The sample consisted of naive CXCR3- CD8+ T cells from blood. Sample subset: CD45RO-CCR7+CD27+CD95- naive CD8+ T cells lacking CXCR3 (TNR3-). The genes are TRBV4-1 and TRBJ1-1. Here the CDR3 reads CASSQYTEAFF.